This T cell receptor beta chain appears in the sequencing data of a study of OX40 agonist ivuxolimab in advanced cancers. There are 15 residues in the CDR3. J was trimmed by 1 base and V by 4 bases; bases with no gene match: 1. Germline V gene sequence: CDR1 SNHLY, CDR2 FYNNEI. Using immunoSEQ multiplex PCR, the repertoire was profiled, and TCRdb retains in-frame clones only, with some absent. In the table there are about 150,000 clones, 90% of which are singletons. The sequenced sample was CD4+ or CD8+ T cells sorted from blood, obtained in a trial of the OX40 agonist ivuxolimab. The receptor was derived from an adult with an advanced solid tumor such as melanoma, head and neck, liver or kidney cancer. V and J are TRBV2 and TRBJ2-2, with 9 bases identical to TRBD2. For the CDR3, the DNA is TGTGCCAGCAGTGTGACTAGCGGGAACACCGGGGAGCTGTTTTTT. Protein sequence: CASSVTSGNTGELFF.